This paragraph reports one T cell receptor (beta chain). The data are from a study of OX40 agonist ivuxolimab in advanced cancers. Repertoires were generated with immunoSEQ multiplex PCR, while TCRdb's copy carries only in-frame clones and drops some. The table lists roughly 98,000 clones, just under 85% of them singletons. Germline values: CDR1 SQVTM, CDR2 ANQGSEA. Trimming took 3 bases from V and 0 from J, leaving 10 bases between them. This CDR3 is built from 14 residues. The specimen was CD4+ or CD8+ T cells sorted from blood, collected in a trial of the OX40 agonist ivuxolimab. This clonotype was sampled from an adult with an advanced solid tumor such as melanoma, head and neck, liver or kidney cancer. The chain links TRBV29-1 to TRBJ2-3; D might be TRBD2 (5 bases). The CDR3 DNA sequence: TGCAGCGTTGATCTCGGGGTTAGCACAGATACGCAGTATTTT. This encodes CSVDLGVSTDTQYF.